The rows below give T cell receptor beta chains drawn from one sample of a study of metastatic and nonmetastatic thyroid tumors. TCRdb reprocessed the PCR reads using MiXCR. Of more than 40,000 clones listed, 24% are singletons. Sequencing was done on a sample of tumor tissue. These receptors all come from a female donor with papillary thyroid cancer or a benign thyroid nodule (not recorded which). Some clones in this sample may be carry-over from other donors' samples. Each CDR3 is given with its conserved first and last residue. The D gene is left open where the match is weak. Expanded clones are given a class, and other clones once, few, many or no size at all.

size: -
J: TRBJ2-7
D: -
V: TRBV4-1
DNA: TGCGCCAGCAGCCAAGAAACCAGGGGGGCTTACGAGCAGTACTTC
CDR3: CASSQETRGAYEQYF

size: -
J: TRBJ2-1
D: TRBD1
V: TRBV7-3
DNA: TGTGCCAGCAGCCTCCGACAGGGGATATCGAATGAGCAGTTCTTC
CDR3: CASSLRQGISNEQFF

size: many
J: TRBJ1-3
D: -
V: TRBV6-1
DNA: TGTGCCAGCAGTGGCGGGGGCCACTCTGGAAACACCATATATTTT
CDR3: CASSGGGHSGNTIYF

size: many
J: TRBJ2-1
D: TRBD2
V: TRBV15
DNA: TGTGCCACCAGCAGAACCAGCGGGATACCGGAGTTCTTC
CDR3: CATSRTSGIPEFF

size: many
J: TRBJ1-2
D: -
V: TRBV5-6
DNA: TGTGCCAGCAGCTCGCCGGAAGAGGGAGTCTATGGCTACACCTTC
CDR3: CASSSPEEGVYGYTF

size: many
J: TRBJ2-1
D: -
V: TRBV5-1
DNA: TGCGCCAGCAGCTTGGGAGATCCGGGTCTCTACAATGAGCAGTTCTTC
CDR3: CASSLGDPGLYNEQFF

size: many
J: TRBJ2-3
D: -
V: TRBV12-3/TRBV12-4
DNA: TGTGCCAGCAGTGAGGGGCCTAGCACAGATACGCAGTATTTT
CDR3: CASSEGPSTDTQYF

size: -
J: TRBJ2-5
D: TRBD2
V: TRBV28
DNA: TGTGCCAGCAGTAACCCGGGACTAGCGGGAGGAAGGGAGACCCAGTACTTC
CDR3: CASSNPGLAGGRETQYF

size: many
J: TRBJ1-1
D: TRBD1
V: TRBV19
DNA: TGTGCCAGTACAAAAGACAGGGTGGTCGACACTGAAGCTTTCTTT
CDR3: CASTKDRVVDTEAFF

size: few
J: TRBJ2-1
D: TRBD2
V: TRBV10-3
DNA: TGTGCCATCAGTGAGTCGGTAGCGGGGGTAAAATACAATGAGCAGTTCTTC
CDR3: CAISESVAGVKYNEQFF

size: -
J: TRBJ1-1
D: -
V: TRBV20-1
DNA: TGCAGTGCTCCCCCCGGGGCAGGGACTGAAGCTTTCTTT
CDR3: CSAPPGAGTEAFF

size: many
J: TRBJ2-7
D: -
V: TRBV7-2
DNA: TGTGCCAGCAGCTTAGGGGGTTTCAACGAGCAGTACTTC
CDR3: CASSLGGFNEQYF

size: few
J: TRBJ2-2
D: -
V: TRBV6-5
DNA: TGTGCCAGCAGTTACTCGACTGATGATAGCACCGGGGAGCTGTTTTTT
CDR3: CASSYSTDDSTGELFF

size: many
J: TRBJ1-2
D: TRBD1
V: TRBV20-1
DNA: TGCAGTGCGTGGGACAGGGCGCCGAAGGGCTATGGCTACACCTTC
CDR3: CSAWDRAPKGYGYTF

size: few
J: TRBJ2-1
D: TRBD2
V: TRBV20-1
DNA: TGCAGCTCATTTAGCGGGAGTGATGGTTCGGATGAGCAGTTCTTC
CDR3: CSSFSGSDGSDEQFF

size: many
J: TRBJ2-2
D: -
V: TRBV6-2/TRBV6-3
DNA: TGTGCCAGCAGTTACGGGTACGCGAACACCGGGGAGCTGTTTTTT
CDR3: CASSYGYANTGELFF

size: -
J: TRBJ2-7
D: -
V: TRBV3-1
DNA: TGTGCCAGCAGCCAAGAGCTTGAAGACTTCTCGGGGAGGCTTGACTTC
CDR3: CASSQELEDFSGRLDF

size: few
J: TRBJ2-5
D: -
V: TRBV9
DNA: TGTGCCAGCAGCGTAGACCCATCGAAGGGATGGGAGACCCAGTACTTC
CDR3: CASSVDPSKGWETQYF

size: few
J: TRBJ2-7
D: TRBD1
V: TRBV28
DNA: TGTGCCAGCAGCCGCTGGGGCAGACAGGGGGCGCGAGAGCAGTACTTC
CDR3: CASSRWGRQGAREQYF

size: many
J: TRBJ1-4
D: TRBD1
V: TRBV4-1
DNA: TGCGCCAGCAGTCTATCGTCAGGGGGAATGGAGGTGTTTTTT
CDR3: CASSLSSGGMEVFF

size: many
J: TRBJ2-5
D: TRBD1
V: TRBV10-3
DNA: TGTGCCATCGGGGGGGACAGGGGGCAAGAGACCCAGTACTTC
CDR3: CAIGGDRGQETQYF

size: medium-sized
J: TRBJ2-1
D: TRBD1
V: TRBV9
DNA: TGTGCCAGCAGCGCCGCCACGTCCCGGGACAGAGGAACCTACAATGAGCAGTTCTTC
CDR3: CASSAATSRDRGTYNEQFF

size: -
J: TRBJ1-1
D: -
V: TRBV7-2
DNA: TGTGCCAGCAGCTCATATCAAAGTGAAGCTTTCTTT
CDR3: CASSSYQSEAFF

size: few
J: TRBJ2-7
D: TRBD2
V: TRBV4-3
DNA: TGCGCCAGCAGCCAAGATCGAAGCGGGAGGGCGGACGAGCAGTACTTC
CDR3: CASSQDRSGRADEQYF

size: many
J: TRBJ2-3
D: TRBD1
V: TRBV7-6
DNA: TGTGCCAGCAGCTTAGGGATTAACAGGGGGCAAGGGGATACGCAGTATTTT
CDR3: CASSLGINRGQGDTQYF

size: few
J: TRBJ1-3
D: TRBD1
V: TRBV20-1
DNA: TGCAGTGGAGGGGACAGGTCGAGCTCTGGAAACACCATATATTTT
CDR3: CSGGDRSSSGNTIYF

size: few
J: TRBJ2-6
D: -
V: TRBV27
DNA: TGTGCCAGCAGCCCCGGGGGATCTGGGGCCAACGTCCTGACTTTC
CDR3: CASSPGGSGANVLTF

size: few
J: TRBJ2-7
D: -
V: TRBV28
DNA: TGTACCAGCGCGGCGGACTCCTGGGAGCAGTACTTC
CDR3: CTSAADSWEQYF

size: many
J: TRBJ1-6
D: TRBD1
V: TRBV30
DNA: TGTGCCTGGAGAACAGGGGGATCACCCCTCCACTTT
CDR3: CAWRTGGSPLHF

size: many
J: TRBJ1-4
D: -
V: TRBV6-2/TRBV6-3
DNA: TGTGCCAGCAGTCTCCGGGAGAATGAAAAACTGTTTTTT
CDR3: CASSLRENEKLFF

size: -
J: TRBJ2-1
D: TRBD2
V: TRBV11-2
DNA: TGTGCTAGCAGCTGGGGACTAGCGGGCCTGAGCCCCCGGAATGAGCAGTTCTTC
CDR3: CASSWGLAGLSPRNEQFF

size: -
J: TRBJ2-1
D: -
V: TRBV5-1
DNA: TGCGCCAGCAGCTTAGGTACAGGGTACAATGAGCAGTTCTTC
CDR3: CASSLGTGYNEQFF

size: medium-sized
J: TRBJ2-7
D: -
V: TRBV15
DNA: TGTGCCACCAGCAGAGAAGGATACGAGCAGTACTTC
CDR3: CATSREGYEQYF

size: many
J: TRBJ2-3
D: -
V: TRBV14
DNA: TGTGCCAGCAGCCAAGGGTGGACAGATACGCAGTATTTT
CDR3: CASSQGWTDTQYF

size: -
J: TRBJ2-7
D: -
V: TRBV29-1
DNA: TGCATTGGTTCGGCGTGGGTAGGGGACGAGCAGTACTTC
CDR3: CIGSAWVGDEQYF

size: -
J: TRBJ2-1
D: TRBD2
V: TRBV19
DNA: TGTGCCAGTAGTATCGAGCTAGCGGGTGGATACAATGAGCAGTTCTTC
CDR3: CASSIELAGGYNEQFF

size: -
J: TRBJ2-7
D: TRBD1
V: TRBV19
DNA: TGTGCCAGTAGTATAACCCGGACAGGGGGCTACGAGCAGTACTTC
CDR3: CASSITRTGGYEQYF

size: -
J: TRBJ2-7
D: -
V: TRBV20-1
DNA: TGCAGTGCTAGAGCCTACGAGCAGTACTTC
CDR3: CSARAYEQYF

size: -
J: TRBJ2-7
D: TRBD2
V: TRBV6-5
DNA: TGTGCCAGCAGTACTAGCGGGAGGGCCTACGAGCAGTACTTC
CDR3: CASSTSGRAYEQYF

size: many
J: TRBJ2-3
D: -
V: TRBV7-2
DNA: TGTGCCAGCAGCTTAGGGGGTTTTAGCCCAGATACGCAGTATTTT
CDR3: CASSLGGFSPDTQYF

size: medium-sized
J: TRBJ2-7
D: -
V: TRBV7-9
DNA: TGTGCCAGCAGCTCGGGTTCGACGCAGGGATGGGAGCAGTACTTC
CDR3: CASSSGSTQGWEQYF

size: few
J: TRBJ2-1
D: TRBD2
V: TRBV28
DNA: TGTGCCAGCAGCCCTAGCGGATACGCGGTTGTCTTC
CDR3: CASSPSGYAVVF

size: -
J: TRBJ1-2
D: TRBD1
V: TRBV6-1
DNA: TGTGCCAGCAGTGAAGTGGGACAGGGGGCCTACACCTTC
CDR3: CASSEVGQGAYTF

size: many
J: TRBJ1-1
D: -
V: TRBV7-9
DNA: TGTGCCAGCAGCCTCGGGTCGAACACTGAAGCTTTCTTT
CDR3: CASSLGSNTEAFF

size: -
J: TRBJ2-7
D: -
V: TRBV20-1
DNA: TGCAGTGCTAGAACAGGATCCTACGAGCAGTACTTC
CDR3: CSARTGSYEQYF

size: many
J: TRBJ2-1
D: -
V: TRBV11-3
DNA: TGTGCCAGCAGCCCCCGTCAGGGTCCAGTGGATGAGCAGTTCTTC
CDR3: CASSPRQGPVDEQFF

size: few
J: TRBJ1-1
D: TRBD1
V: TRBV20-1
DNA: TGCAGTGCTAGACAGGGGGACACTGAAGCTTTCTTT
CDR3: CSARQGDTEAFF

size: -
J: TRBJ2-7
D: TRBD1
V: TRBV6-1
DNA: TGTGCCAGCAGTTGGTCGACAGGGCCTGCCTACGAGCAGTACTTC
CDR3: CASSWSTGPAYEQYF

size: few
J: TRBJ2-3
D: -
V: TRBV12-3/TRBV12-4
DNA: TGTGCCAGCAGTTTTCGGGGTTTCGGCACAGATACGCAGTATTTT
CDR3: CASSFRGFGTDTQYF

size: -
J: TRBJ2-1
D: TRBD2
V: TRBV7-6
DNA: TGTGCTAGCAGCCTTACCGGGACTAGCGTTGTGTCTGAGCAGTTCTTC
CDR3: CASSLTGTSVVSEQFF